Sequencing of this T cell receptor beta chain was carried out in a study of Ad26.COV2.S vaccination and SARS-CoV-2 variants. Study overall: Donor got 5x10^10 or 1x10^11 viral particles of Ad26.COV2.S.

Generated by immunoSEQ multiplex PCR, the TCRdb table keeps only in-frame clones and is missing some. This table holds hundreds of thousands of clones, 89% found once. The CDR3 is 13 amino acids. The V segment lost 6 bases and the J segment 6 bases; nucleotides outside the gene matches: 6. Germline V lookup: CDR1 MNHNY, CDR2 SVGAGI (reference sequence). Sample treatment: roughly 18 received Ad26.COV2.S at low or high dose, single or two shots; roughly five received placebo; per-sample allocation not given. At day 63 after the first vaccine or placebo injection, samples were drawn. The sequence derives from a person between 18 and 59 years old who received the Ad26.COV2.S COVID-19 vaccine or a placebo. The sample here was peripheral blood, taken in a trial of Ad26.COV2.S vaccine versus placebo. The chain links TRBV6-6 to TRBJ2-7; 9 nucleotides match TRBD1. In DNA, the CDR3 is TGTGCCAGCAGATCGGGGACAGGGTTCGAGCAGTACGTC. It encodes CASRSGTGFEQYV.